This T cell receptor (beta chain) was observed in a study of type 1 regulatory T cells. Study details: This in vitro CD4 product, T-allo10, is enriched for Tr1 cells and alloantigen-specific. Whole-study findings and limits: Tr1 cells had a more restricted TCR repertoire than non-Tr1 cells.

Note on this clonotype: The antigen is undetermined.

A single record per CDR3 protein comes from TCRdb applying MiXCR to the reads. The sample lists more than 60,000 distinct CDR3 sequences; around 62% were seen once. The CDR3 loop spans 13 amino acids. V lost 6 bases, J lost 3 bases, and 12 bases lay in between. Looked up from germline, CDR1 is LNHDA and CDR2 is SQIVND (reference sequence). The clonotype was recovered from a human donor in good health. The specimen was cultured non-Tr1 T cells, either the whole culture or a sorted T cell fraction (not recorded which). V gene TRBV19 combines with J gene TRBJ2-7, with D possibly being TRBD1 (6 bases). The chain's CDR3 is CASSPGTLYEQYF. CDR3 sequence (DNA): TGTGCCAGTAGCCCAGGGACACTCTACGAGCAGTACTTC.